The present T cell receptor beta chain was sequenced within a study of blood T cell repertoires in COVID-19. Participant-given clinical history determined each cohort assignment. Germline V gene data show CDR1 as KGHDR and CDR2 as SFDVKD. CDR3 length: 13 residues. Deletions cut 9 bases from V and 6 bases from J, with 17 bases between. TCRdb's copy holds only in-frame clones and misses some; the assay was immunoSEQ multiplex PCR. Among some 190,000 clones listed, 70% to 80% were seen once. The sequence came from a man aged 55 to 69 who had been exposed to COVID-19. The V call is TRBV24-1, the J call TRBJ2-7; D gene ambiguous. The sequencing sample was made of PBMCs or T cells enriched from blood (not recorded which). In DNA form, the CDR3 reads TGTGCCACCGATCAGGCTCAAACTGGCGAGCAGTACTTC. Translated: CATDQAQTGEQYF.